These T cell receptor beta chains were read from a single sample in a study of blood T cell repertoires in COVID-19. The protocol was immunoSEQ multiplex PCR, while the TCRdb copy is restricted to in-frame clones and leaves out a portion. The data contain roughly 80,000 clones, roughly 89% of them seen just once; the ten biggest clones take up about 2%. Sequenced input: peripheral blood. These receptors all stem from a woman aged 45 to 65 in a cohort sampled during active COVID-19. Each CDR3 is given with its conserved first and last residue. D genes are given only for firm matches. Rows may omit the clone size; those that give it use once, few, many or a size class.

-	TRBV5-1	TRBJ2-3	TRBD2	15	TGCGCCAGCAGACGGACGGGACTAGCAACAGATACGCAGTATTTT	CASRRTGLATDTQYF
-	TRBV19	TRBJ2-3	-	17	TGTGCCAGTAGTAACGGACGGCTAGCAGAAAGCACAGATACGCAGTATTTT	CASSNGRLAESTDTQYF
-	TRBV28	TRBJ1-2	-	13	TGTGCCAGCAGCCCGGACAGTAACTATGGCTACACCTTC	CASSPDSNYGYTF
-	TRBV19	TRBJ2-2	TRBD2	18	TGTGCCAGTAGAACTAGCGGGGGGGCGGATGCGAACACCGGGGAGCTGTTTTTT	CASRTSGGADANTGELFF
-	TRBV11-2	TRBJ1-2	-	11	TGTGCCAGCAGCTCTTATTCTGGCTACACCTTC	CASSSYSGYTF
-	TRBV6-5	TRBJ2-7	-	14	TGTGCCAGCAGGGGGGCAGGTTTTTCCTACGAGCAGTACTTC	CASRGAGFSYEQYF
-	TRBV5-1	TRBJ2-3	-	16	TGCGCCAGCAGCTTGACGGCGGGGACCTACACAGATACGCAGTATTTT	CASSLTAGTYTDTQYF
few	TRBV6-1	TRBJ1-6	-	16	TGTGCCAGCAGTGAATTGGGACATAGAACCAATTCACCCCTCCACTTT	CASSELGHRTNSPLHF
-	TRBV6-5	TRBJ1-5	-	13	TGTGCCAGCAGTCAGGGTTACAATCAGCCCCAGCATTTT	CASSQGYNQPQHF
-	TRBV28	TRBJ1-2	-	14	TGTGCCAGCACCCTCGGGCAGGGCGGCTATGGCTACACCTTC	CASTLGQGGYGYTF
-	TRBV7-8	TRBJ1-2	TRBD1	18	TGTGCCAGCAGCTTAGAGGCCAGGGGGCGCTTAGGGGCCTATGGCTACACCTTC	CASSLEARGRLGAYGYTF
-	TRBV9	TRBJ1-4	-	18	TGTGCCAGCAGCGTAGGCCCCGCGGGGAGTGCCCCCAATGAAAAACTGTTTTTT	CASSVGPAGSAPNEKLFF
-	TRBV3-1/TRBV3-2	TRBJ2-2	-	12	TGTGCCAGCAGACCGGTCACCGGGGAGCTGTTTTTT	CASRPVTGELFF
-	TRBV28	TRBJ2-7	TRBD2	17	TGTGCCAGCAGTTTAGAGGTGGGACTAGCGGGAAAGAACGAGCAGTACTTC	CASSLEVGLAGKNEQYF
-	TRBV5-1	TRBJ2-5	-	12	TGCGCCAGCAGCAAGGACTCGGAGACCCAGTACTTC	CASSKDSETQYF
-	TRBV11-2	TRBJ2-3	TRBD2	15	TGTGCCAGCAGCTCCTTAGCGGGGGGGCGGGATACGCAGTATTTT	CASSSLAGGRDTQYF
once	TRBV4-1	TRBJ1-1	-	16	TGCGCCAGCAGCCAAGGAAGACAGGCAAAGAACACTGAAGCTTTCTTT	CASSQGRQAKNTEAFF
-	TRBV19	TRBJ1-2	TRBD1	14	TGTGCCAGTAGGGGGCTGGACAGGGCTTATGGCTACACCTTC	CASRGLDRAYGYTF
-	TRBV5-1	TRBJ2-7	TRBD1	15	TGCGCCAGCAGCTTGGGGGGACAGGTACCCTACGAGCAGTACTTC	CASSLGGQVPYEQYF
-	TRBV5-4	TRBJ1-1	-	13	TGTGCCAGCAGCTTGGGGAAGGAGAGTGGGGCTTTCTTT	CASSLGKESGAFF
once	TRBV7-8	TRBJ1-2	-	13	TGTGCCAGCAGCTTTTCCAGTAACTATGGCTACACCTTC	CASSFSSNYGYTF
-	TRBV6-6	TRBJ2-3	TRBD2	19	TGTGCCAGCAGTCAGGGACTAGCGGGAGGAGGGTCCAGAACAGATACGCAGTATTTT	CASSQGLAGGGSRTDTQYF
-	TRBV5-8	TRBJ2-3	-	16	TGTGCCAGCAGCCGACTATATGGGGGGAGCACAGATACGCAGTATTTT	CASSRLYGGSTDTQYF
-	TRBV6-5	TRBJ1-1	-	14	TGTGCCAGCAGTTACTTGGCGCGGGCCACTGAAGCTTTCTTT	CASSYLARATEAFF
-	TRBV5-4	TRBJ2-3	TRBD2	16	TGTGCCAGCAGCAAGACTAGCGGGAGTTACGCAGATACGCAGTATTTT	CASSKTSGSYADTQYF
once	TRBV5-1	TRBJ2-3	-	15	TGCGCCAGCAGCCCAGCGACCGGGTACACAGATACGCAGTATTTT	CASSPATGYTDTQYF
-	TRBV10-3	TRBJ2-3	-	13	TGTGCCATCAGTGAAGACCCACAGAATGCGCAGTATTTT	CAISEDPQNAQYF
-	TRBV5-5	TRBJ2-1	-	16	TGTGCCAGCAGCGGCCGCGAGAGGAGCTCCTACAATGAGCAGTTCTTC	CASSGRERSSYNEQFF
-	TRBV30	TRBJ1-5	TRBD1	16	TGTGCCTGGAGGAGGACAGGCGTTTGGGGCAATCAGCCCCAGCATTTT	CAWRRTGVWGNQPQHF
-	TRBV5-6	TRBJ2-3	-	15	TGTGCCAGCAGCTTGGAATCCGGGGGGCAGGATACGCAGTATTTT	CASSLESGGQDTQYF
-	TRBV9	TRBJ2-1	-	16	TGTGCCAGCAGCGGATCAGGGGGGTACTCCTACAATGAGCAGTTCTTC	CASSGSGGYSYNEQFF
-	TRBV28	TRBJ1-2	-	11	TGTGCCAGCAGTGGGCGCTATGGCTACACCTTC	CASSGRYGYTF
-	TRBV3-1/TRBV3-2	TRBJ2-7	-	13	TGTGCCAGCAGCCAATTTTCGAGCTCGGAGGAGTACTTC	CASSQFSSSEEYF
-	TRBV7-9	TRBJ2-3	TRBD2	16	TGTGCCAGCAGCTTTATTGGCGGGAGCATTGTAGATACGCAGTATTTT	CASSFIGGSIVDTQYF